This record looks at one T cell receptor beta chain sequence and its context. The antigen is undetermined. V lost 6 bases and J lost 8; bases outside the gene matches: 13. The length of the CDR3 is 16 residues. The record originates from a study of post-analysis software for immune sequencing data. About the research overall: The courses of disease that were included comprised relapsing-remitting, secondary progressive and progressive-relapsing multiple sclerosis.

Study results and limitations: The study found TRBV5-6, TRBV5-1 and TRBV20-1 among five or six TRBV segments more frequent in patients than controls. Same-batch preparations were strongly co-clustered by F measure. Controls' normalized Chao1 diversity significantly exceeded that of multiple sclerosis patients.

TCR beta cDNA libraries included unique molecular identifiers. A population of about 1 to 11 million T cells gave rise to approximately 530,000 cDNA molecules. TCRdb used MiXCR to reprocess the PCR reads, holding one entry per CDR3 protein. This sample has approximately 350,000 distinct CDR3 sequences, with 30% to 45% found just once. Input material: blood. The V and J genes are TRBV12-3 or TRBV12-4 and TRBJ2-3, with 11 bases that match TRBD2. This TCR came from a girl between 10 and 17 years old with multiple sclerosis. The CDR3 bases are TGTGCCAGCAGCCCCAGCCAGGGGACTAGCGGCTCTACGCAGTATTTT. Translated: CASSPSQGTSGSTQYF.